Presented here are 8 T cell receptor beta chains from one specimen sequenced in a study of patients and donors after allogeneic stem cell transplantation. One entry per CDR3 protein, called by TCRdb with MiXCR from the RT-PCR reads. Among 800,000 to 1,000,000 distinct CDR3 sequences listed, approximately 19% were seen once. Sample: blood, either unsorted or a sorted T cell fraction (not recorded which). These receptors all come from a human donor who was either an allogeneic HSCT recipient or a stem cell or donor lymphocyte infusion donor (not recorded which). It is not recorded whose cells these are; they may come from a transplant donor.

This clonotype was seen only a few times. One end of the junction does not line up with germline, which may come from a read error. CDR3 nucleotides: TGTGCTAGCAGCTTAGCGGTCGGGACAGGGTACAATGAGCAGTTCTTC. It specifies CASSLAVGTGYNEQFF. The rearrangement joins TRBV7-7 to TRBJ2-1, with 9 bases lining up with TRBD1. There are 16 residues in the CDR3. CDR1 SSHAT and CDR2 FNYEAQ come from the germline V gene (reference sequence). The whole variable domain, remainder taken from reference TRBV7-7 and TRBJ2-1, is GAGVSQSPRYKVTKRGQDVTLRCDPISSHATLYWYQQALGQGPEFLTYFNYEAQPDKSGLPSDRFSAERPEGSISTLTIQRTEQRDSAMYRCASSLAVGTGYNEQFFGPGTRLTVL.

This rearrangement joins TRBV29-1 to TRBJ2-5; TRBD1 matches 10 bases. Germline CDR1 SQVTM, CDR2 ANQGSEA. The CDR3 totals 15 residues. Trimming at V came to 1 base and at J to 3 bases, leaving 5 bases not matched to a gene. CDR3 amino acids: CSVEGLDRGKETQYF. CDR3 coding DNA: TGCAGCGTTGAAGGCCTGGACAGGGGGAAAGAGACCCAGTACTTC.

V is TRBV20-1 and J is TRBJ2-1, with 9 bases that match TRBD2. CDR1 DFQATT and CDR2 SNEGSKA come from the germline V gene (reference sequence). Germline trimming cut 5 bases from V and 6 bases from J; bases unmatched to any gene: 8. This CDR3 has 14 amino acids. CDR3 DNA: TGCAGTGCTCGGGTAGCGGGAGTAACCAATGAGCAGTTCTTC. As protein: CSARVAGVTNEQFF.

Here the CDR3 reads CSVEGRSASSGNTIYF. CDR3 DNA: TGCAGCGTTGAAGGTCGATCGGCGAGCTCTGGAAACACCATATATTTT. The rearrangement uses TRBV29-1 and TRBJ1-3; D is uncertain. V was cut by 1 base and J by 0 bases, with 13 bases left in between. Germline CDR1 and CDR2: SQVTM and ANQGSEA. This CDR3 comprises 16 residues.

This clonotype was seen only a few times. CDR3 DNA: TGTGCCATCACCGAGGGACAGGGGATGGGTGGCTACACCTTC. Protein product: CAITEGQGMGGYTF. This chain connects TRBV10-3 to TRBJ1-2; 10 bases agree with TRBD1. Germline assignment: CDR1 ENHRY and CDR2 SYGVKD. Germline trimming cut 7 bases from V and 7 bases from J; bases unmatched to any gene: 9. The CDR3 totals 14 residues.

This clonotype has at least ten counts. The chain couples TRBV20-1 to TRBJ2-5, with 7 bases identical to TRBD1. CDR1 is DFQATT, CDR2 SNEGSKA, per germline (reference sequence). V dropped 6 bases and J dropped 5; count of bases not matched to a gene: 9. The CDR3 totals 13 residues. CDR3 DNA sequence: TGCAGTGCCCTGAGACAGGGAATGGAGACCCAGTACTTC. Amino acid sequence: CSALRQGMETQYF.

The CDR3, as DNA: TGTGCCAGCAGCCCAGGGGGCATCGACGAGCAGTACTTC. As protein: CASSPGGIDEQYF. The gene calls are TRBV12-3 or TRBV12-4 and TRBJ2-7; 8 nucleotides line up with TRBD1. With 6 bases clipped from V and 5 bases from J, the junction kept 6 bases outside the gene matches. This CDR3 has 13 residues.

The rearrangement links TRBV12-3 or TRBV12-4 to TRBJ2-5; D uncertain. With 0 bases removed from V and 1 base from J, the gap between germline ends came to 6 bases. The CDR3 runs to 14 residues. The CDR3, as DNA: TGTGCCAGCAGTTTAGCGAGCAGCCAAGAGACCCAGTACTTC. The encoded protein is CASSLASSQETQYF.